Listed below are T cell receptor beta chains from one sample, sequenced in a study of blood T cell repertoires in COVID-19. Repertoires were generated with immunoSEQ multiplex PCR, while TCRdb's copy carries only in-frame clones and drops some. The table records over 150,000 clones, around 87% of them present only once. The material sequenced was peripheral blood. The receptor source for this set is a young woman who had recovered from COVID-19. CDR3s include the opening cysteine and the closing phenylalanine or tryptophan. D genes are given only for firm matches.

j_gene: TRBJ2-3; d_gene: -; v_gene: TRBV7-2; CDR3nt: TGTGCCAGCAGCTCCCGGTCGCAGGCCAATACGCAGTATTTT; CDR3aa: CASSSRSQANTQYF
j_gene: TRBJ2-5; d_gene: TRBD2; v_gene: TRBV7-2; CDR3nt: TGTGCCAGCAGCTTGATGGGACTAGCTGAAGAGACCCAGTACTTC; CDR3aa: CASSLMGLAEETQYF
j_gene: TRBJ2-2; d_gene: TRBD1; v_gene: TRBV19; CDR3nt: TGTGCCAGTAGTACGGGACAGGGGTTTACCGGGGAGCTGTTTTTT; CDR3aa: CASSTGQGFTGELFF
j_gene: TRBJ2-7; d_gene: -; v_gene: TRBV6-5; CDR3nt: TGTGCCAGCAGTTACTCGATTCAGGCACCCCACGAGCAGTACTTC; CDR3aa: CASSYSIQAPHEQYF
j_gene: TRBJ2-7; d_gene: TRBD1; v_gene: TRBV27; CDR3nt: TGTGCCAGTCCACTCTCCCGGGACAGGTCGTATGGCGAGCAGTACTTC; CDR3aa: CASPLSRDRSYGEQYF
j_gene: TRBJ2-5; d_gene: -; v_gene: TRBV3-1/TRBV3-2; CDR3nt: TGTGCCAGCAGCCAAGATCATACAGGCACAGGGCCTACCAAGACCCAGTACTTC; CDR3aa: CASSQDHTGTGPTKTQYF
j_gene: TRBJ2-5; d_gene: -; v_gene: TRBV7-3; CDR3nt: TGTGCCAGCAGCCCTACCCTGAGAGGGGAGACCCAGTACTTC; CDR3aa: CASSPTLRGETQYF
j_gene: TRBJ1-2; d_gene: -; v_gene: TRBV7-3; CDR3nt: TGTGCCAGCAGCTTAACTCAGGGGACTGGCTACACCTTC; CDR3aa: CASSLTQGTGYTF
j_gene: TRBJ1-2; d_gene: -; v_gene: TRBV6-6; CDR3nt: TGTGCCAGCAGTTATTTGCAGGGTACGGGCTACACCTTC; CDR3aa: CASSYLQGTGYTF
j_gene: TRBJ2-1; d_gene: -; v_gene: TRBV12-5; CDR3nt: TGTGCTAGTGGTCCGGACAGCTACAATGAGCAGTTCTTC; CDR3aa: CASGPDSYNEQFF